This TCR beta chain was identified during a study of T cell repertoires in cytomegalovirus infection. For the study at large: Carrying CMV and the relevant HLA type showed in public TCR beta signatures. Study outcomes and limitations: Frequencies of public TCR beta families were cumulated, and this identified carriers of CMV plus the relevant HLA. Dominating the ex vivo response were HLA-C-restricted CMV-specific TCR beta clonotypes.

TCRdb used MiXCR to reprocess the reads, holding one entry per CDR3 protein. The repertoire includes a few hundred thousand distinct CDR3 sequences, roughly 13% of them detected once, and 8.5% to 9% sits in the top ten. This clonotype was counted at least ten times. Its antigen is unknown. J was trimmed by 1 base and V by 5 bases; bases with no gene match: 1. The CDR3 totals 14 residues. Germline values: CDR1 SGHTA, CDR2 FQGNSA. This sequence originates from a human donor in good health (CMV status not recorded). Some clones in this sample may be carry-over from other donors' samples. The J gene is TRBJ2-5, the V gene TRBV7-2; 10 bases fit TRBD1. Sequencing was carried out using PBMCs. The CDR3 DNA follows: TGTGCCAGCAGCAGGACAGGGGGCCAAGAGACCCAGTACTTC. It yields the protein CASSRTGGQETQYF.